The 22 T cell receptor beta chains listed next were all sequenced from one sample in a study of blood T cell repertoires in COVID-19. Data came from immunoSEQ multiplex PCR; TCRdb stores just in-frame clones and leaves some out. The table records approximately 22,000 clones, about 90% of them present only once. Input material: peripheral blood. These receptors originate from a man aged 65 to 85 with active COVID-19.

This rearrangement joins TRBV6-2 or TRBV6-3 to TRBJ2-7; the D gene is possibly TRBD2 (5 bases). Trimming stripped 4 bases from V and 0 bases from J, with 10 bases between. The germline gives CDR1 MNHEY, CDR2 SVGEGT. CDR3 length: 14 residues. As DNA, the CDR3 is TGTGCCAGCAGTTCCCGGGAACCCTCCTACGAGCAGTACTTC. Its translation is CASSSREPSYEQYF.

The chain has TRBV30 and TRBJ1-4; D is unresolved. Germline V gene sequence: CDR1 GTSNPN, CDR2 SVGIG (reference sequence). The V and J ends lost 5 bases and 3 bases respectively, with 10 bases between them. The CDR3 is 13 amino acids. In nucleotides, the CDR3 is TGTGCCTGGTCGACGGACTCTAATGAAAAACTGTTTTTT. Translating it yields CAWSTDSNEKLFF.

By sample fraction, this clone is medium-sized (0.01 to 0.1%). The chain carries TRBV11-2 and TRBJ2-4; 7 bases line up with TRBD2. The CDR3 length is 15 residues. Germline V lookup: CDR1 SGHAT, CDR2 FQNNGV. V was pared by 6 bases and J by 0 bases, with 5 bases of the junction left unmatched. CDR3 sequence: CASRGGGLAKNIQYF. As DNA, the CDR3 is TGTGCCAGCAGAGGCGGGGGTTTAGCCAAAAACATTCAGTACTTC.

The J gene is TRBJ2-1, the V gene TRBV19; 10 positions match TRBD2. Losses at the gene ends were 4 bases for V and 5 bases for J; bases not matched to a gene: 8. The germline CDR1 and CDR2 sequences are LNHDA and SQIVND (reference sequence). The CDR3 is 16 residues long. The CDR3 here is CASSTLAGALDNEQFF. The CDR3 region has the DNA TGTGCCAGTAGTACCCTAGCGGGAGCTCTGGACAATGAGCAGTTCTTC.

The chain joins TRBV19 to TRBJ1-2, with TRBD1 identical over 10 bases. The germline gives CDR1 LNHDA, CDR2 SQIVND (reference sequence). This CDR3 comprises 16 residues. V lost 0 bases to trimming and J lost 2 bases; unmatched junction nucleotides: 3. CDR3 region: CASSIEGTGENYGYTF. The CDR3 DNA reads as TGTGCCAGTAGTATAGAAGGGACAGGGGAAAACTATGGCTACACCTTC.

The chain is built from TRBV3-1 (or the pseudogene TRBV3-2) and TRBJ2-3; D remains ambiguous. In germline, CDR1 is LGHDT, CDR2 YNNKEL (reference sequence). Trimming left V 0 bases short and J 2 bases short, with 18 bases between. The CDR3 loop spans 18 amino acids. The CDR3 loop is CASSQEGEAFSLTDTQYF. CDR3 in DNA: TGTGCCAGCAGCCAAGAAGGTGAGGCATTTTCCCTCACAGATACGCAGTATTTT.

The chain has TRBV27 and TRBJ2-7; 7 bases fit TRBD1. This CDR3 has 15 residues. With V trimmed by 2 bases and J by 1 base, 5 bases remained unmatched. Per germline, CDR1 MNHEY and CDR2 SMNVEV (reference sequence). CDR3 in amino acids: CASSLTGQVSYEQYF. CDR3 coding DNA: TGTGCCAGCAGTTTAACCGGACAGGTTTCCTACGAGCAGTACTTC.

The CDR3 here is CASSLVQAETQYF. CDR3 coding DNA: TGTGCCAGCAGTTTAGTGCAGGCAGAGACCCAGTACTTC. The V gene is TRBV12-3 or TRBV12-4, the J gene TRBJ2-5; the D is unclear. The CDR3 length is 13 residues. Trimming took off 1 base at V and 4 bases at J, with 7 bases between the two ends.

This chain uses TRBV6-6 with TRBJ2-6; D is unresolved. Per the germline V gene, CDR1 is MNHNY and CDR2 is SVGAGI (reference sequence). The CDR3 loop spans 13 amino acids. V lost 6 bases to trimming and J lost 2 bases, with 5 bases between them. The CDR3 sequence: CASSSTGANVLTF. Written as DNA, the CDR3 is TGTGCCAGCAGCAGTACTGGGGCCAACGTCCTGACTTTC.

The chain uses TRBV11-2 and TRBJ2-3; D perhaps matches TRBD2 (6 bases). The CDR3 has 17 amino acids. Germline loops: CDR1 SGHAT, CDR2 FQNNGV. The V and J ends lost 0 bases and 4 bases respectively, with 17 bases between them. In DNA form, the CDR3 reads TGTGCCAGCAGCTTAGAAGGGAGTCTCCCGGGGGCAGATACGCAGTATTTT. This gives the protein CASSLEGSLPGADTQYF.

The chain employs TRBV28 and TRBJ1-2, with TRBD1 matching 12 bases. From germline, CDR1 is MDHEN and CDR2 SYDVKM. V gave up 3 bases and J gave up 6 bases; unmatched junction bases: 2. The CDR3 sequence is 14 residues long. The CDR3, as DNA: TGTGCCAGCAGTTTGGGACAGGGGGCAAATGGCTACACCTTC. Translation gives CASSLGQGANGYTF.

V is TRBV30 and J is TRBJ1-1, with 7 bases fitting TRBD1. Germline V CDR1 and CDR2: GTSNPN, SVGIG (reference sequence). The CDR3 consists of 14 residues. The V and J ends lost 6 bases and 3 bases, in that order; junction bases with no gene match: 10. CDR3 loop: CACPNRGSHTEAFF. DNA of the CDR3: TGTGCCTGCCCAAACAGGGGAAGCCACACTGAAGCTTTCTTT.

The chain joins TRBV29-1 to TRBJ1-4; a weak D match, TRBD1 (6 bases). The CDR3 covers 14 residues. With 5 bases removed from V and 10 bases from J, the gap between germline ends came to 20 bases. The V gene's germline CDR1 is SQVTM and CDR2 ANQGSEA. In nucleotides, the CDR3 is TGCAGCGTTAAATGGTCACAGGGTCGAGGAAAACTGTTTTTT. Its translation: CSVKWSQGRGKLFF.

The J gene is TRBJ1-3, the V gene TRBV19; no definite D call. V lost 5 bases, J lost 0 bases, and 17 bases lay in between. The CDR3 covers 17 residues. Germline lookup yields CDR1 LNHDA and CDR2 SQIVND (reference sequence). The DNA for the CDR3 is TGTGCCAGTAGTCCTGCCGGGTTCACTCACTCTGGAAACACCATATATTTT. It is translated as CASSPAGFTHSGNTIYF.

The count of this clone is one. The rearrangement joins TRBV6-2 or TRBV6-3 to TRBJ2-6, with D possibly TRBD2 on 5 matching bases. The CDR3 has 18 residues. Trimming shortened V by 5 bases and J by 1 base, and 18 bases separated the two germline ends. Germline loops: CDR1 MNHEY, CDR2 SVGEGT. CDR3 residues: CASSPYLIGVSGANVLTF. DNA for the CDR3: TGTGCCAGCAGTCCATACCTCATCGGGGTATCTGGGGCCAACGTCCTGACTTTC.

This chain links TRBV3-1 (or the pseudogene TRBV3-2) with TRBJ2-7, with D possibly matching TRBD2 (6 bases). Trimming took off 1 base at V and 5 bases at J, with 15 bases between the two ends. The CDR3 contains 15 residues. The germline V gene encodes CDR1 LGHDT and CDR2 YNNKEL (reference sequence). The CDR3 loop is CASSQGAGRANEQYF. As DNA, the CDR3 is TGTGCCAGCAGCCAAGGGGCGGGAAGGGCCAACGAGCAGTACTTC.

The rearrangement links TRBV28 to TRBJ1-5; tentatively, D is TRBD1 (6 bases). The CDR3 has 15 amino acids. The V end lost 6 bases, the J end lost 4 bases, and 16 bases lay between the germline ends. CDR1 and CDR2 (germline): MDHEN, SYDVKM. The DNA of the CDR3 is TGTGCCAGCAGCCCAAGGGGGAGTGGGAATCAGCCCCAGCATTTT. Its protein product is CASSPRGSGNQPQHF.

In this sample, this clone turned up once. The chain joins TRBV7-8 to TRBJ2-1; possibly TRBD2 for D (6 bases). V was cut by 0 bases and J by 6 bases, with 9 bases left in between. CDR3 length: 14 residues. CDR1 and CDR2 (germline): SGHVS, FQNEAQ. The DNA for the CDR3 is TGTGCCAGCAGCTTAGCCGCTAGCGTCAATGAGCAGTTCTTC. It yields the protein CASSLAASVNEQFF.

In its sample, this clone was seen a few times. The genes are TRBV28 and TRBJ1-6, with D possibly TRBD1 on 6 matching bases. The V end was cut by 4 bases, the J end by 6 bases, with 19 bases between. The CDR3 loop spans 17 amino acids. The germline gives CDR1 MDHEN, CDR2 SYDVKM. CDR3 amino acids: CASSYDLQGMANSPLHF. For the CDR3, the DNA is TGTGCCAGCAGTTACGACCTCCAGGGGATGGCTAATTCACCCCTCCACTTT.

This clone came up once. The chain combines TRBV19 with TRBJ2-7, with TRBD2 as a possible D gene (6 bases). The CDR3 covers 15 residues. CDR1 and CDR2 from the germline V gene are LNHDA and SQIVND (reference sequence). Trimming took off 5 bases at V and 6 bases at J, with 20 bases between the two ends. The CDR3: CASSSVGGRIAEQYF. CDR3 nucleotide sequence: TGTGCCAGTAGTTCGGTTGGAGGGAGAATTGCCGAGCAGTACTTC. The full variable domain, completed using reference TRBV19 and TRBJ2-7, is DGGITQSPKYLFRKEGQNVTLSCEQNLNHDAMYWYRQDPGQGLRLIYYSQIVNDFQKGDIAEGYSVSREKKESFPLTVTSAQKNPTAFYLCASSSVGGRIAEQYFGPGTRLTVT.

CDR3 in amino acids: CAWSLGWTGNQPQHF. CDR3 coding DNA: TGTGCCTGGAGTTTAGGGTGGACAGGGAATCAGCCCCAGCATTTT. V usage is TRBV30 and J usage is TRBJ1-5; 8 bases align to TRBD1. The trim removed 2 bases at V and 4 bases at J, leaving 7 bases unmatched. The CDR3 is made up of 15 amino acids. The germline V gene has CDR1 GTSNPN and CDR2 SVGIG (reference sequence).

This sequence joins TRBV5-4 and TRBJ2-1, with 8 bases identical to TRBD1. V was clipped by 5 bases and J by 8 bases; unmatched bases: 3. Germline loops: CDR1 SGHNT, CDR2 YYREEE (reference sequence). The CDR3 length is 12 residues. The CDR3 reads CASSSTGDEQFF. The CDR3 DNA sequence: TGTGCCAGCAGTTCGACAGGGGATGAGCAGTTCTTC. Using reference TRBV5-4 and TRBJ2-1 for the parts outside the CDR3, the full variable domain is ETGVTQSPTHLIKTRGQQVTLRCSSQSGHNTVSWYQQALGQGPQFIFQYYREEENGRGNFPPRFSGLQFPNYSSELNVNALELDDSALYLCASSSTGDEQFFGPGTRLTVL.